This T cell receptor beta chain derives from a study of blood T cell repertoires in COVID-19. Between the trimmed V and J ends, which lost 6 bases and 9 bases, there was a span of 20 bases. The CDR3 runs 15 residues. Germline CDR1 MDHEN, CDR2 SYDVKM. Profiled with immunoSEQ multiplex PCR; TCRdb holds only in-frame clones, not every one. Here the sample spans more than 400,000 clones, 70% to 90% being singletons. This clonotype originated in a human donor in a cohort sampled during active COVID-19. The genes are TRBV28 and TRBJ1-4, with no clear D. Sequencing was performed on peripheral blood. For the CDR3, the DNA is TGTGCCAGCAGGTTGGGCCCGCCGGCCGCGCAAAAACTGTTTTTT. It translates to CASRLGPPAAQKLFF.